This T cell receptor (beta chain) was observed in a study of T cell responses to AZD1222 COVID-19 vaccine. Assay used: immunoSEQ multiplex PCR; TCRdb lists only in-frame clones, some missing. The table has about 100,000 clones, roughly 92% seen once; the top ten hold around 8.3%. Germline values: CDR1 LNHDA, CDR2 SQIVND (reference sequence). CDR3 size: 13 residues. V lost 7 bases to trimming and J lost 9 bases, with 16 bases between them. The chain couples TRBV19 to TRBJ2-1, with D maybe TRBD2 (6 bases). The material sequenced was peripheral blood, taken 28 days after the second AZD1222 dose. This sequence originates from an adult who received the AZD1222 COVID-19 vaccine. The DNA of the CDR3 is TGTGCCAGTATTGAGGGTAGCGGACTTGAGCAGTTCTTC. Its protein product is CASIEGSGLEQFF.